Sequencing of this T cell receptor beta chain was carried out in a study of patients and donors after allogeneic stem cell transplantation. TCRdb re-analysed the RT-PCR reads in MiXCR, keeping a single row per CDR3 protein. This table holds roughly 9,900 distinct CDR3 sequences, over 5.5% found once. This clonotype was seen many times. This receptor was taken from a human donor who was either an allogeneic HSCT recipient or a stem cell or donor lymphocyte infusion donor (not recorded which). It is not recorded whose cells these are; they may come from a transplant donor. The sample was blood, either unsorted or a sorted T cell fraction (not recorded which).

The DNA of the CDR3 is TGTGCCATCAGTGAGTCGCGCAACGAGCAGTACTTC. This sequence encodes CAISESRNEQYF. The chain employs TRBV10-3 and TRBJ2-7; D call uncertain. The CDR3 sequence is 12 residues long. Trimming left V 0 bases short and J 5 bases short, with 5 bases between. Germline-derived CDR1 and CDR2 are ENHRY and SYGVKD.